The entry below describes one TCR beta chain. TCRdb used MiXCR to reprocess the 5' RACE reads, holding one entry per CDR3 protein. The table includes 500,000 to 600,000 distinct CDR3 sequences, about 20% detected once. The entry originates in a study of identical twins. Trimming shortened V by 3 bases and J by 8 bases, and 8 bases separated the two germline ends. This CDR3 comprises 11 residues. Germline CDR1 reads DFQATT; CDR2 reads SNEGSKA (reference sequence). These records were also assigned to another study, of T cells expressing NK-cell markers. From that second work: Seven of eight sequenced donors tested HCMV-seropositive; one tested seronegative.

Material for sequencing was CD4+ T cells sorted from blood. This sequence joins TRBV20-1 and TRBJ2-1; no reliable D call. The source is a woman in her late teens or twenties in good health. Here the CDR3 reads CSASWSDEQFF. The CDR3 nucleotides read TGCAGTGCTAGTTGGTCCGATGAGCAGTTCTTC.